The 10 T cell receptor beta chains reported below all come from one sample, sequenced in a study of blood T cells in healthy people across ages. With a J-beta primer mix and a sample-barcoded 5' primer, a second PCR ran about 6 to 11 cycles. TCRdb re-analysed the 5' RACE reads in MiXCR, keeping a single row per CDR3 protein. The table records hundreds of thousands of distinct CDR3 sequences, under 65% of them present only once. Sample: blood. Source of these receptors: a woman of 80 years or more in good health.

This chain connects TRBV13 to TRBJ2-5; maybe TRBD2 (6 bases). Per the germline V gene, CDR1 is PRHDT and CDR2 is FYEKMQ (reference sequence). The CDR3 is 13 residues long. The V end lost 0 bases, the J end lost 11 bases, and 13 bases lay between the germline ends. The CDR3 nucleotides are TGTGCCAGCAGCTTAGGCCGGAGGGCGGAGCAGTACTTC. It yields the protein CASSLGRRAEQYF.

In its sample, this clonotype was seen a few times. The rearrangement joins TRBV5-1 to TRBJ2-1; possibly TRBD2 for D (5 bases). The end of the DNA fits TRBJ2-7 better, so the J call may be wrong. This CDR3 is built from 15 residues. The germline V gene encodes CDR1 SGHRS and CDR2 YFSETQ. Here the CDR3 reads CASSPGLGSYNEQYF. The CDR3 DNA is TGCGCCAGCAGCCCTGGACTGGGCTCCTACAATGAGCAGTACTTC.

This chain links TRBV5-5 with TRBJ2-3; TRBD1 is a possible D gene (5 bases). Trimming took off 3 bases at V and 0 bases at J, with 11 bases between the two ends. CDR1 is SGHKS and CDR2 is YYEKEE in the germline V gene (reference sequence). The CDR3 is 15 residues long. In nucleotides, the CDR3 is TGTGCCAGCAGCTGGTCGACAGTCAGCACAGATACGCAGTATTTT. Translation: CASSWSTVSTDTQYF. Looking up the rest from reference TRBV5-5 and TRBJ2-3 gives the full variable domain: DAGVTQSPTHLIKTRGQQVTLRCSPISGHKSVSWYQQVLGQGPQFIFQYYEKEERGRGNFPDRFSARQFPNYSSELNVNALLLGDSALYLCASSWSTVSTDTQYFGPGTRLTVL.

Worth noting for this clonotype: A much larger clone differs from this one at a single base, so this may be a read error. CDR3 protein: CTSSRQGAPDTDTQYF. CDR3 nucleotides: TGTACCAGCAGCAGACAGGGGGCCCCCGACACAGATACGCAGTATTTT. This chain joins TRBV4-2 and TRBJ2-3; 10 bases map to TRBD1. CDR1 and CDR2 (germline): LGHNA, YNFKEQ. The CDR3 has 16 amino acids.

This clonotype was observed a few times. The chain joins TRBV9 to TRBJ1-6, with a possible D match to TRBD1 (6 bases). Germline CDR1 and CDR2: SGDLS and YYNGEE. With 4 bases removed from V and 7 bases from J, the gap between germline ends came to 15 bases. The CDR3 contains 15 residues. DNA of the CDR3: TGTGCCAGCAGCCCAACCGGACAGAAGAATTCACCCCTCCACTTT. Translation gives CASSPTGQKNSPLHF. Full variable domain (rest looked up from reference TRBV9 and TRBJ1-6): DSGVTQTPKHLITATGQRVTLRCSPRSGDLSVYWYQQSLDQGLQFLIQYYNGEERAKGNILERFSAQQFPDLHSELNLSSLELGDSALYFCASSPTGQKNSPLHFGNGTRLTVT.

A few counts support this clonotype. This sequence joins TRBV29-1 and TRBJ1-1, with D uncertain. CDR1 is SQVTM, CDR2 ANQGSEA, per germline. Between the trimmed V and J ends, which lost 6 bases and 12 bases, there was a span of 23 bases. This CDR3 has 13 amino acids. The CDR3 DNA sequence: TGCAGCGTCGAAACGGACTACCCAACGGGGTCTTTCTTT. Translating it yields CSVETDYPTGSFF.

In its sample, this clonotype was seen a few times. The chain combines TRBV11-2 with TRBJ2-4; D gene ambiguous. Looked up from germline, CDR1 is SGHAT and CDR2 is FQNNGV. V was clipped by 5 bases and J by 5 bases, with 10 bases between them. This CDR3 is 13 amino acids long. The CDR3 here is CASSPNWENIQYF. For the CDR3, the DNA is TGTGCCAGCAGCCCAAACTGGGAAAACATTCAGTACTTC.

This clonotype was counted a few times. The V call is TRBV27, the J call TRBJ1-2, with D uncertain. CDR3 length: 15 amino acids. Trimming took 6 bases from V and 6 from J, leaving 20 bases between them. Germline CDR1 is MNHEY and CDR2 is SMNVEV (reference sequence). For the CDR3, the DNA is TGTGCCAGCAGACACCAGACCTCCCGCGGGGATGGCTACACCTTC. Protein product: CASRHQTSRGDGYTF.

This clonotype was seen repeatedly, ten times or more. The chain has TRBV28 and TRBJ2-7, with TRBD2 matching over 7 bases. This CDR3 is 16 amino acids long. The junction had 11 bases not matched to a gene; V was cut back by 2 bases and J by 4 bases. Germline V lookup: CDR1 MDHEN, CDR2 SYDVKM. The CDR3 sequence is CASSLGPYSGAYEQYF. CDR3 bases: TGTGCCAGCAGTTTAGGACCGTACAGCGGGGCGTACGAGCAGTACTTC.

The chain recombines TRBV28 with TRBJ2-5, with unresolved D. The V gene's germline CDR1 is MDHEN and CDR2 SYDVKM. Deletions cut 5 bases from V and 2 bases from J, with 21 bases between. The CDR3 covers 17 residues. The CDR3 region is CASSPSRWSGQQETQYF. The DNA for the CDR3 is TGTGCCAGCAGTCCCTCACGTTGGTCAGGCCAGCAAGAGACCCAGTACTTC.